The T cell receptor beta chain under discussion was sequenced for a study of cytomegalovirus exposure and HLA in healthy donors. On this clone itself: Its cognate antigen is unknown.

The study ran its PCR with 60 Vbeta and 13 Jbeta primers. As originally analysed: Around 10 million of the roughly 80 million unique TCR beta chains counted in a later analysis were shared. Here immunoSEQ multiplex PCR was the method, and the copy in TCRdb shows in-frame clones only, minus some. For V, J and clone size, that table is used; D and trimming come from the DNA. The table lists around 190,000 clones, 84% of them singletons. Study results and limitations: The study listed roughly 160 cytomegalovirus-associated TCR beta chains.

Germline loops: CDR1 MDHEN, CDR2 SYDVKM. The CDR3 extends over 15 amino acids. Trimming cost V 5 bases and J 4 bases, with 15 bases left between them. The rearrangement joins TRBV28 to TRBJ2-1; tentative D call: TRBD2 (6 bases). Sequencing input: PBMCs. The sequence derives from a girl aged 2 to 10 in good health and CMV-seropositive. The CDR3 sequence: CASSLRISGYNEQFF. The CDR3, as DNA: TGTGCCAGCAGTCTCCGGATTAGCGGATACAATGAGCAGTTCTTC. The full variable domain, in which reference TRBV28 and TRBJ2-1 provide the parts outside the CDR3, is DVKVTQSSRYLVKRTGEKVFLECVQDMDHENMFWYRQDPGLGLRLIYFSYDVKMKEKGDIPEGYSVSREKKERFSLILESASTNQTSMYLCASSLRISGYNEQFFGPGTRLTVL.